The 12 T cell receptor beta chains in this list originate from one sample, sequenced in a study of T cell responses to AZD1222 COVID-19 vaccine. Sequencing used immunoSEQ multiplex PCR; TCRdb keeps in-frame clones, though not all of them. This table has approximately 150,000 clones, approximately 86% appearing once. The specimen comprised peripheral blood, sampled 28 days after the second AZD1222 dose. The origin of the receptors is an adult who received the AZD1222 COVID-19 vaccine.

The rearrangement uses TRBV30 and TRBJ1-1, with D unresolved. Per germline, CDR1 GTSNPN and CDR2 SVGIG (reference sequence). The CDR3 totals 16 residues. Trimming took 0 bases from V and 6 from J, leaving 20 bases between them. This CDR3 reads CAWSVWARRVKAEAFF. The CDR3 nucleotides are TGTGCCTGGAGTGTATGGGCGCGGAGGGTTAAGGCTGAAGCTTTCTTT.

The V gene is TRBV7-8, the J gene TRBJ1-2, with TRBD1 identical over 11 bases. The V and J ends lost 5 bases and 1 base, in that order; junction bases with no gene match: 9. Per the germline V gene, CDR1 is SGHVS and CDR2 is FQNEAQ. The CDR3 has 17 amino acids. CDR3 in amino acids: CASSPWTGGPSNYGYTF. The CDR3 coding sequence is TGTGCCAGCAGCCCCTGGACAGGGGGCCCCAGTAACTATGGCTACACCTTC.

The J gene is TRBJ2-6, the V gene TRBV29-1; D not resolved. In germline, CDR1 is SQVTM, CDR2 ANQGSEA. The CDR3 length is 12 residues. Between the trimmed V and J ends, which lost 7 bases and 2 bases, there was a span of 6 bases. CDR3 nucleotides: TGCAGCGCTATTGCTGGGGCCAACGTCCTGACTTTC. It encodes CSAIAGANVLTF.

The chain uses TRBV7-9 and TRBJ2-3, with TRBD2 identical over 12 bases. The CDR3 runs to 14 residues. V lost 6 bases and J lost 4; bases outside the gene matches: 2. Per the germline V gene, CDR1 is SEHNR and CDR2 is FQNEAQ (reference sequence). CDR3 DNA sequence: TGTGCCAGCAGACTAGCGGGGGGCCCAGATACGCAGTATTTT. This sequence encodes CASRLAGGPDTQYF.

This chain links TRBV5-1 with TRBJ2-1; D is perhaps TRBD2 (5 bases). The V end lost 7 bases, the J end lost 0 bases, and 14 bases lay between the germline ends. The CDR3 covers 15 residues. The V gene's germline CDR1 is SGHRS and CDR2 YFSETQ. The CDR3 coding sequence is TGCGCCAGCGCTCGGGGAGAGAGCTCCTACAATGAGCAGTTCTTC. Amino acids: CASARGESSYNEQFF. The whole variable domain, remainder taken from reference TRBV5-1 and TRBJ2-1, is KAGVTQTPRYLIKTRGQQVTLSCSPISGHRSVSWYQQTPGQGLQFLFEYFSETQRNKGNFPGRFSGRQFSNSRSEMNVSTLELGDSALYLCASARGESSYNEQFFGPGTRLTVL.

The gene calls are TRBV3-1 (or the pseudogene TRBV3-2) and TRBJ2-7, with 7 bases identical to TRBD2. This CDR3 contains 14 residues. Germline CDR1 and CDR2: LGHDT and YNNKEL (reference sequence). Germline trimming cut 6 bases from V and 4 bases from J; bases unmatched to any gene: 9. The CDR3: CASRAGAGIYEQYF. Written as DNA, the CDR3 is TGTGCCAGCAGGGCAGGAGCGGGGATATACGAGCAGTACTTC.

This clone was recorded only once. This rearrangement joins TRBV5-1 to TRBJ2-5; either TRBD1 or TRBD2 may supply D (5 bases each). The CDR3 covers 14 residues. Trimming pared 0 bases from V and 4 bases from J, leaving 10 bases between. Looked up from germline, CDR1 is SGHRS and CDR2 is YFSETQ. CDR3 in DNA: TGCGCCAGCAGCTTGGTGGGGGACGGAGAGACCCAGTACTTC. Translating it yields CASSLVGDGETQYF.

J is TRBJ1-1 and V is TRBV11-2, with D perhaps TRBD1 (5 bases). The CDR3 runs to 14 residues. V gave up 4 bases and J gave up 0 bases, with 9 bases separating them. Germline CDR1 and CDR2: SGHAT and FQNNGV. CDR3 DNA: TGTGCCAGCAGCTCGGGGCTTATGAACACTGAAGCTTTCTTT. Translating gives CASSSGLMNTEAFF. Looking up the rest from reference TRBV11-2 and TRBJ1-1 gives the full variable domain: EAGVAQSPRYKIIEKRQSVAFWCNPISGHATLYWYQQILGQGPKLLIQFQNNGVVDDSQLPKDRFSAERLKGVDSTLKIQPAKLEDSAVYLCASSSGLMNTEAFFGQGTRLTVV.

V gene TRBV7-8 combines with J gene TRBJ1-2; 7 nucleotides agree with TRBD1. Germline CDR1 SGHVS, CDR2 FQNEAQ. The CDR3 covers 15 residues. J was trimmed by 4 bases and V by 5 bases; bases with no gene match: 10. This CDR3 is CASSLSKGAIYGYTF. DNA for the CDR3: TGTGCCAGCAGCCTCTCCAAGGGGGCGATCTATGGCTACACCTTC.

About this clone: One junction end disagrees with the germline gene, perhaps due to a read error. J is TRBJ2-2 and V is TRBV2; tentatively, D is TRBD1 or TRBD2 (5 bases each). This CDR3 region has 14 residues. The germline V gene has CDR1 SNHLY and CDR2 FYNNEI. CDR3 protein: CVSRETVGTGELFF. Here the CDR3 DNA reads TGTGTCAGCAGGGAGACTGTGGGCACCGGGGAGCTGTTTTTT.

This sequence joins TRBV10-3 and TRBJ2-7, with D perhaps matching TRBD2 (6 bases). The V end lost 6 bases, the J end lost 4 bases, and 10 bases lay between the germline ends. Germline-derived CDR1 and CDR2 are ENHRY and SYGVKD. There are 12 residues in the CDR3. This CDR3 reads CAIRGGGYEQYF. In nucleotides, the CDR3 is TGTGCCATCAGGGGCGGAGGGTACGAGCAGTACTTC.

J is TRBJ2-3 and V is TRBV7-9, with TRBD1 as a possible D gene (6 bases). The CDR3 is 14 amino acids. The germline V gene encodes CDR1 SEHNR and CDR2 FQNEAQ (reference sequence). V lost 1 base and J lost 4, with 9 bases in between. The CDR3 spells CASSLGGLPDTQYF. In DNA, the CDR3 is TGTGCCAGCAGCTTAGGGGGGCTCCCAGATACGCAGTATTTT.